One sample yielded the 17 T cell receptor beta chains listed below, sequenced in a study of T cells in Graves' hyperthyroidism and ophthalmopathy. The investigators amplified TCR beta CDR3 regions from RNA transcripts. Carried out on the TCR CDR3, a first-round RT-PCR used the HTBI primer set. TCRdb called the multiplex PCR reads again in MiXCR, with one record for every CDR3 protein. The data contain roughly 700,000 distinct CDR3 sequences, 15% to 20% of them singletons. Material: blood. Source of these receptors: a man aged 45-65 years with Graves' hyperthyroidism.

This clonotype was observed a handful of times. The chain couples TRBV30 to TRBJ2-7; D gene uncertain. The CDR3 extends over 12 amino acids. Trimming took 1 base from V and 9 from J, leaving 13 bases between them. The germline V gene has CDR1 GTSNPN and CDR2 SVGIG (reference sequence). DNA of the CDR3: TGTGCCTGGAGTGGAAAGATAACGGGGCAGTACTTC. Amino acids: CAWSGKITGQYF.

This clonotype was picked up a small number of times. The chain has TRBV29-1 and TRBJ2-1; 7 nucleotides agree with TRBD2. V trimming: 5 bases; J trimming: 3 bases; junction bases outside the gene matches: 13. The germline V gene encodes CDR1 SQVTM and CDR2 ANQGSEA. The CDR3 extends over 16 amino acids. CDR3 nucleotides: TGCAGCGTTTTTTCTTATGGCGGGAGTGACTACAATGAGCAGTTCTTC. As protein: CSVFSYGGSDYNEQFF.

This chain links TRBV20-1 with TRBJ2-1; 7 nucleotides agree with TRBD2. From germline, CDR1 is DFQATT and CDR2 SNEGSKA (reference sequence). This CDR3 contains 14 residues. Trimming cost V 2 bases and J 2 bases; bases outside gene matches: 3. CDR3 DNA: TGCAGTGCTAGAAGTAGCGGGCCCTACAATGAGCAGTTCTTC. This gives the protein CSARSSGPYNEQFF.

In its sample, this clonotype was seen many times. The genes are TRBV7-2 and TRBJ2-7, with 7 bases that match TRBD1. CDR1 is SGHTA, CDR2 FQGNSA, per germline. This CDR3 contains 15 residues. With V trimmed by 3 bases and J by 6 bases, 11 bases remained unmatched. CDR3 sequence reads: CASSFGVRGTGEQYF. The CDR3 DNA sequence: TGTGCCAGCAGCTTCGGGGTCAGGGGGACGGGCGAGCAGTACTTC.

The rearrangement joins TRBV7-9 to TRBJ2-1; 7 bases are a match to TRBD2. The trim removed 4 bases at V and 7 bases at J, leaving 10 bases unmatched. The CDR3 covers 15 residues. Germline V gene sequence: CDR1 SEHNR, CDR2 FQNEAQ (reference sequence). CDR3 amino acids: CASSYSTSLGNEQFF. The CDR3 region has the DNA TGTGCCAGCAGCTATTCGACTAGCCTCGGGAATGAGCAGTTCTTC. The full variable domain, in which reference TRBV7-9 and TRBJ2-1 provide the parts outside the CDR3, is DTGVSQNPRHKITKRGQNVTFRCDPISEHNRLYWYRQTLGQGPEFLTYFQNEAQLEKSRLLSDRFSAERPKGSFSTLEIQRTEQGDSAMYLCASSYSTSLGNEQFFGPGTRLTVL.

This chain joins TRBV18 and TRBJ2-2, with no clear D. The CDR3 sequence is 15 residues long. Germline V gene data show CDR1 as KGHSH and CDR2 as LQKENI. The V gene lost 2 bases and the J gene lost 5 bases, with 12 bases spanning the gap. CDR3 sequence: CASSPGRIETGELFF. The CDR3 bases are TGTGCCAGCTCACCAGGCAGAATAGAAACCGGGGAGCTGTTTTTT.

This clonotype was counted many times. The chain employs TRBV2 and TRBJ1-3, with D tentatively TRBD1 (5 bases). Germline V gene sequence: CDR1 SNHLY, CDR2 FYNNEI. CDR3 length: 18 amino acids. Trimming shortened V by 1 base and J by 0 bases, and 16 bases separated the two germline ends. The CDR3 bases are TGTGCCAGCAGTGAAGATCCGACAGTGTTCAACTCTGGAAACACCATATATTTT. This gives the protein CASSEDPTVFNSGNTIYF.

The V and J genes are TRBV6-5 and TRBJ2-2; possibly TRBD1 or TRBD2 for D (5 bases each). The germline V and J ends were trimmed by 4 bases and 7 bases, with 19 bases remaining between them. Germline CDR1 reads MNHEY; CDR2 reads SVGAGI. The CDR3 has 16 residues. Written as DNA, the CDR3 is TGTGCCAGCAGTTGGGACGGAGATTTGATCCACGGGGAGCTGTTTTTT. Encoded protein: CASSWDGDLIHGELFF.

The table lists this clonotype with a few counts. V usage is TRBV3-2 and J usage is TRBJ2-2; the listed D gene, TRBD1, was not tested against the DNA. TRBV3-2 is a recognized pseudogene. The CDR3 runs 14 residues. The CDR3 DNA follows: TGTGCCAGCAGCCAACCCGGGGACACCGGGGAGCTGTTTTTT. Residues: CASSQPGDTGELFF.

This clonotype has ten or more counts. J is TRBJ2-1 and V is TRBV20-1; D may be TRBD1 (5 bases). The CDR3 extends over 13 amino acids. Germline lookup yields CDR1 DFQATT and CDR2 SNEGSKA (reference sequence). The CDR3 is CSVGPGTYNEQFF. For the CDR3, the DNA is TGCAGCGTGGGGCCAGGGACCTACAATGAGCAGTTCTTC.

This clonotype showed up just once. A much larger clone differs from this one at a single base, so this may be a read error. V is TRBV20-1 and J is TRBJ2-7; 7 nucleotides agree with TRBD2. CDR1 DFQATT and CDR2 SNEGSKA come from the germline V gene (reference sequence). Trimming at V came to 3 bases and at J to 0 bases, leaving 11 bases not matched to a gene. CDR3 size: 16 residues. CDR3 residues: CSASGRSGVSSYEQYF. In DNA form, the CDR3 reads TGCAGTGCTAGCGGGAGGAGTGGCGTTAGCTCCTACGAGCAGTACTTC.

V and J are TRBV5-5 and TRBJ1-3, with no clear D. The CDR3 has 17 residues. The germline CDR1 and CDR2 sequences are SGHKS and YYEKEE (reference sequence). Trimming pared 0 bases from V and 5 bases from J, leaving 18 bases between. Here the CDR3 reads CASSLDFRARDRNTIYF. The CDR3 DNA follows: TGTGCCAGCAGCTTGGACTTCCGGGCCCGGGATAGAAACACCATATATTTT.

This chain joins TRBV7-9 and TRBJ2-1; tentative D call: TRBD2 (5 bases). Looked up from germline, CDR1 is SEHNR and CDR2 is FQNEAQ (reference sequence). V lost 7 bases, J lost 0 bases, and 13 bases lay in between. The CDR3 sequence is 15 residues long. The CDR3 loop is CASIPRVSSYNEQFF. As DNA, the CDR3 is TGTGCCAGCATTCCGAGGGTGAGCTCCTACAATGAGCAGTTCTTC.

The chain recombines TRBV7-2 with TRBJ2-7; perhaps TRBD2 as D (6 bases). CDR1 and CDR2 (germline): SGHTA, FQGNSA. Between the trimmed V and J ends, which lost 11 bases and 5 bases, there was a span of 19 bases. The CDR3 runs 13 residues. The CDR3 region has the DNA TGTGCCTGGTCCCGGGACTGGTCGGACGAGCAGTACTTC. This gives the protein CAWSRDWSDEQYF.

This clonotype has more than one count but fewer than ten. This chain links TRBV5-8 with TRBJ2-2; no reliable D call. The CDR3 length is 15 residues. With 2 bases removed from V and 5 bases from J, the gap between germline ends came to 13 bases. The germline gives CDR1 SGHTS, CDR2 YDEGEE. CDR3 bases: TGTGCCAGCAGCTTCCCACGGGCCTCGACCGGGGAGCTGTTTTTT. Residues: CASSFPRASTGELFF.

This clonotype was picked up many times. The chain joins TRBV28 to TRBJ1-5; TRBD1 might be the D (6 bases). V was cut by 7 bases and J by 4 bases, with 11 bases left in between. The CDR3 has 13 amino acids. Germline V gene data show CDR1 as MDHEN and CDR2 as SYDVKM. Here the CDR3 DNA reads TGTGCCAGCACTTTTACAGGGAATCAGCCCCAGCATTTT. This sequence encodes CASTFTGNQPQHF.

This clonotype has just a few counts. The chain joins TRBV20-1 to TRBJ2-7, with a weak D call TRBD2 (6 bases). This CDR3 is built from 15 residues. Trimming stripped 0 bases from V and 4 bases from J, with 16 bases between. Germline V CDR1 and CDR2: DFQATT, SNEGSKA (reference sequence). As DNA, the CDR3 is TGCAGTGCTAGAGATTTTGTGGGAGGAACTTACGAGCAGTACTTC. Its protein is CSARDFVGGTYEQYF.